Listed below are T cell receptor beta chains from one sample, sequenced in a study of human T cells and chemical hapten exposure. Each CDR3 protein is one row after TCRdb ran MiXCR on the RACE reads. The sample has tens of thousands of distinct CDR3 sequences, over 8.5% seen once. The sequencing used whole blood, collected in connection with sensitization to the hapten diphenylcyclopropenone (DPC). Receptors originate from a woman in her forties or fifties with alopecia areata. Some clones in this sample may be carry-over from other donors' samples. Each CDR3 is given with its conserved first and last residue. Fields, in order: D gene, clone size, J gene, V gene, CDR3 protein, CDR3 DNA. D genes are given only for firm matches. A clone size is listed for some rows: how often the clone was seen (once, few, many), or a class if it is expanded.

-,few,TRBJ1-5,TRBV7-6,CASSLRPGRDNQPQHF,TGTGCCAGCAGCTTAAGGCCAGGGAGGGATAATCAGCCCCAGCATTTT
-,-,TRBJ2-7,TRBV6-2/TRBV6-3,CASSSLPYEQYF,TGTGCCAGCAGTTCCCTACCCTACGAGCAGTACTTC
-,many,TRBJ1-6,TRBV10-1,CASSEFPPTGKNSPLHF,TGCGCCAGCAGTGAGTTCCCCCCGACAGGAAAGAATTCACCCCTCCACTTT
TRBD2,-,TRBJ2-5,TRBV30,CAWSDFRSGGPWETQYF,TGTGCCTGGAGTGATTTTCGGTCGGGGGGGCCTTGGGAGACCCAGTACTTC
-,few,TRBJ1-5,TRBV27,CASSFRGNQPQHF,TGTGCCAGCAGTTTTCGAGGCAATCAGCCCCAGCATTTT
-,-,TRBJ2-3,TRBV20-1,CSASPSGSTDTQYF,TGCAGTGCTAGCCCATCTGGGAGCACAGATACGCAGTATTTT
-,many,TRBJ1-1,TRBV29-1,CSVLQGAAFF,TGCAGCGTACTACAGGGTGCGGCTTTCTTT
-,-,TRBJ2-7,TRBV2,CASSDRQFYEQYF,TGTGCCAGCAGTGATAGACAGTTTTACGAGCAGTACTTC
-,-,TRBJ1-1,TRBV7-6,CASSPPGGSAEAFF,TGTGCCAGCAGCCCCCCCGGGGGTTCCGCCGAAGCTTTCTTT
TRBD2,few,TRBJ2-7,TRBV28,CASRQSWRTSGREVYEQYF,TGTGCCAGCAGGCAGAGCTGGAGGACTAGCGGGAGGGAAGTCTACGAGCAGTACTTC
TRBD1,many,TRBJ1-1,TRBV3-1,CASSQRTPGQGRNEAFF,TGTGCCAGCAGCCAACGTACCCCGGGACAGGGTAGAAATGAAGCTTTCTTT
-,few,TRBJ1-1,TRBV20-1,CSATTGGNTEAFF,TGCAGTGCCACCACGGGGGGGAACACTGAAGCTTTCTTT
TRBD1,few,TRBJ1-1,TRBV12-3/TRBV12-4,CASSSLGQGNGKNTEAFF,TGTGCCAGCAGTTCTTTAGGACAGGGCAACGGGAAGAACACTGAAGCTTTCTTT
TRBD1,many,TRBJ1-4,TRBV5-5,CASSLDLRNRGRAEKLFF,TGTGCCAGCAGCTTGGACTTGAGAAACAGGGGGAGGGCGGAAAAACTGTTTTTT
TRBD1,many,TRBJ2-3,TRBV5-1,CASSLAQGASDTQYF,TGCGCCAGCAGCTTGGCTCAGGGGGCTTCAGATACGCAGTATTTT
-,many,TRBJ1-1,TRBV28,CASGILNSEAFF,TGTGCCAGCGGGATACTAAACAGTGAAGCTTTCTTT
TRBD1,many,TRBJ1-4,TRBV11-2,CASSLVPDRGDEKLFF,TGTGCCAGCAGCTTAGTACCGGACAGGGGGGACGAAAAACTGTTTTTT
TRBD1,-,TRBJ2-7,TRBV4-3,CASSQARTGHYF,TGCGCCAGCAGCCAAGCGCGGACAGGGCACTACTTC
-,many,TRBJ1-4,TRBV18,CASSPLGQTNEKLFF,TGTGCCAGCTCACCACTGGGGCAAACTAATGAAAAACTGTTTTTT
-,many,TRBJ1-4,TRBV7-9,CASSLSIYSTNEKLFF,TGTGCCAGCAGCTTATCCATTTACTCAACTAATGAAAAACTGTTTTTT
TRBD2,-,TRBJ2-7,TRBV25-1,CASRRRGTTVEQYF,TGTGCCAGCAGACGCAGAGGGACTACGGTCGAGCAGTACTTC
-,few,TRBJ1-3,TRBV9,CASSGGSGNTIYF,TGTGCCAGCAGCGGTGGCTCTGGAAACACCATATATTTT
TRBD1,few,TRBJ2-1,TRBV2,CASGTGNGEQFF,TGTGCCAGCGGGACAGGGAATGGGGAGCAGTTCTTC
-,few,TRBJ1-1,TRBV7-9,CASSLGSAMNTEAFF,TGTGCCAGCAGCTTAGGATCGGCTATGAACACTGAAGCTTTCTTT
-,many,TRBJ1-6,TRBV5-6,CASSLFYNSPLHF,TGTGCCAGCAGCTTGTTTTATAATTCACCCCTCCACTTT
TRBD2,-,TRBJ2-3,TRBV10-3,CAISDRVGTSGTDTQYF,TGTGCCATCAGTGATCGTGTAGGGACTAGCGGCACAGATACGCAGTATTTT
-,-,TRBJ2-7,TRBV5-6,CASSLGHPPREQYF,TGTGCCAGCAGCTTGGGACATCCCCCAAGGGAGCAGTACTTC
TRBD1,many,TRBJ2-1,TRBV5-1,CASSRTGGANEQFF,TGCGCCAGCAGCCGGACAGGGGGGGCCAATGAGCAGTTCTTC
TRBD1,-,TRBJ1-2,TRBV7-9,CASSSTGGLPYGYTF,TGTGCCAGCAGCTCTACAGGGGGCTTACCCTATGGCTACACCTTC
-,few,TRBJ2-1,TRBV19,CASSIGWGTLGNEQFF,TGTGCCAGTAGTATAGGATGGGGGACTCTGGGTAATGAGCAGTTCTTC
-,many,TRBJ1-5,TRBV28,CASTPKGVWGQPQHF,TGTGCCAGCACCCCCAAAGGGGTTTGGGGGCAGCCCCAGCATTTT
TRBD1,many,TRBJ1-6,TRBV2,CASSEGQGIWSPLHF,TGTGCCAGCAGTGAAGGACAGGGAATTTGGTCACCCCTCCACTTT
-,many,TRBJ2-1,TRBV14,CASSPGRGLAGNEQFF,TGTGCCAGCAGCCCGGGCCGGGGACTCGCCGGCAATGAGCAGTTCTTC
TRBD2,many,TRBJ2-3,TRBV7-9,CASSPTSGSVDTQYF,TGTGCCAGCAGCCCGACTAGCGGGAGTGTTGATACGCAGTATTTT
-,-,TRBJ1-1,TRBV10-2,CATREPTRGNTEAFF,TGCGCCACCAGGGAACCTACTCGGGGGAACACTGAAGCTTTCTTT